This TCR beta chain was identified in a study of STAT5B mutations in CD4+ large granular lymphocyte leukemia. The CDR3 runs 15 residues. CDR1 is SGHTA and CDR2 is FQGNSA in the germline V gene. V was pared by 3 bases and J by 4 bases, with 4 bases of the junction left unmatched. TCRdb's copy holds only in-frame clones and misses some; the assay was immunoSEQ multiplex PCR. In the table there are about 40,000 clones, approximately 84% of which are singletons. The receptor's source is a human donor in good health. This chain joins TRBV7-2 and TRBJ2-5; 11 bases are a match to TRBD1. Specimen: CD4+ T cells from blood buffy coats. This CDR3 is CASSFTGTGGETQYF. The CDR3 DNA follows: TGTGCCAGCAGCTTTACCGGGACAGGGGGAGAGACCCAGTACTTC.